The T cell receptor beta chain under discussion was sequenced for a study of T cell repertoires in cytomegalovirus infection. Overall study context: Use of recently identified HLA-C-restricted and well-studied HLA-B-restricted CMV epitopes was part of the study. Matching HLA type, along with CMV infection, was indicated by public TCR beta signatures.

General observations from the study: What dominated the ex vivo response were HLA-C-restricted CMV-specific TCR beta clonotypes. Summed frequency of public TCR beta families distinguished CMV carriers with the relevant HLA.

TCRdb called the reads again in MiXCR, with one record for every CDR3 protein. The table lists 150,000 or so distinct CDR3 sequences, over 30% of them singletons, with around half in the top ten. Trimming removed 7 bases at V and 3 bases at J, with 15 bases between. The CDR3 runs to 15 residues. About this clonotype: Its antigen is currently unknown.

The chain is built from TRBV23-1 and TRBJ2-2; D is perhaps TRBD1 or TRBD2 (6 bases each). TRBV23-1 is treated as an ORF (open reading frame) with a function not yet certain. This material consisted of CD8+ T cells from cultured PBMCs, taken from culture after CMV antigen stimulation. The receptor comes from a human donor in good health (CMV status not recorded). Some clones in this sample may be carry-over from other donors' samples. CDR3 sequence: CASTAYREDTGELFF. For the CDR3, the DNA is TGCGCCAGCACGGCCTACAGGGAGGACACCGGGGAGCTGTTTTTT.